A single sample gave rise to the 22 T cell receptor beta chains below, sequenced in a study of T-cell reconstitution after alpha-beta-depleted transplantation in children. Using unique molecular identifiers, the investigators prepared the TCRbeta library. TCRdb processed the PCR reads anew with MiXCR; each CDR3 protein has one entry. The repertoire has 750,000 to 950,000 distinct CDR3 sequences, approximately 15% of them found once; the top ten carry approximately 4.5%. Sequencing used PBMCs, mostly from graft donor cells, obtained 360 days after TCRalphabeta/CD19-depleted stem cell transplant. These receptors originate from a male patient younger than 18 who had a stem cell transplant for acute lymphoblastic leukemia, so the T cells may come from the graft donor.

The rearrangement links TRBV9 to TRBJ2-1; TRBD1 matches 9 bases. Germline V gene lookup returns CDR1 SGDLS and CDR2 YYNGEE. CDR3 size: 15 residues. Germline trimming cut 2 bases from V and 7 bases from J; bases unmatched to any gene: 7. The CDR3 here is CASSVPGTGMNEQFF. In DNA form, the CDR3 reads TGTGCCAGCAGCGTCCCCGGGACAGGGATGAATGAGCAGTTCTTC.

The chain links TRBV2 to TRBJ2-4; maybe TRBD1 (6 bases). The CDR3 is made up of 16 amino acids. In germline, CDR1 is SNHLY, CDR2 FYNNEI. Trimming pared 4 bases from V and 3 bases from J, leaving 16 bases between. The CDR3 region is CASSVWGQMGKNIQYF. The CDR3 DNA is TGTGCCAGCAGTGTGTGGGGGCAGATGGGCAAAAACATTCAGTACTTC.

V gene TRBV7-9 combines with J gene TRBJ2-1; TRBD1 is a possible D gene (5 bases). Trimming left V 5 bases short and J 3 bases short, with 8 bases between. The germline V gene encodes CDR1 SEHNR and CDR2 FQNEAQ (reference sequence). CDR3 length: 13 residues. CDR3 coding DNA: TGTGCCAGCAGCGCAGGACACTACAATGAGCAGTTCTTC. Protein: CASSAGHYNEQFF. The variable domain in full, completed from reference TRBV7-9 and TRBJ2-1, reads DTGVSQNPRHKITKRGQNVTFRCDPISEHNRLYWYRQTLGQGPEFLTYFQNEAQLEKSRLLSDRFSAERPKGSFSTLEIQRTEQGDSAMYLCASSAGHYNEQFFGPGTRLTVL.

CDR3 in DNA: TGTGCCAGCAACTCGAGGGAGAGAGGAGATACGCAGTATTTT. It encodes CASNSRERGDTQYF. The chain recombines TRBV12-3 or TRBV12-4 with TRBJ2-3; a possible D gene is TRBD2 (5 bases). V was cut by 7 bases and J by 5 bases, with 16 bases left in between. The CDR3 runs 14 residues.

The gene calls are TRBV3-1 and TRBJ2-7, with unresolved D. Germline CDR1 LGHDT, CDR2 YNNKEL (reference sequence). The V gene lost 8 bases and the J gene lost 5 bases, with 16 bases spanning the gap. The CDR3 contains 13 residues. The CDR3, as DNA: TGTGCCAGCTCTCTAGGGAATAATCACGAGCAGTACTTC. Amino acid sequence: CASSLGNNHEQYF.

This clonotype has a count of ten or more. The chain has TRBV5-1 and TRBJ1-1; the match to TRBD1 covers 8 bases. V dropped 6 bases and J dropped 12; count of bases not matched to a gene: 13. Germline lookup yields CDR1 SGHRS and CDR2 YFSETQ. This CDR3 has 13 amino acids. CDR3 coding DNA: TGCGCCAGCACTAAGGGGGACAGGAGGGCGACTTTCTTT. As protein: CASTKGDRRATFF.

The genes are TRBV7-2 and TRBJ2-1; D not resolved. CDR1 is SGHTA and CDR2 is FQGNSA in the germline V gene. The CDR3 consists of 15 residues. V was cut by 7 bases and J by 0 bases, with 13 bases left in between. The chain's CDR3 is CASTLLHSSYNEQFF. CDR3 DNA: TGTGCCAGCACCCTACTACATAGCTCCTACAATGAGCAGTTCTTC. The full variable domain, with the rest looked up from reference TRBV7-2 and TRBJ2-1, is GAGVSQSPSNKVTEKGKDVELRCDPISGHTALYWYRQSLGQGLEFLIYFQGNSAPDKSGLPSDRFSAERTGGSVSTLTIQRTQQEDSAVYLCASTLLHSSYNEQFFGPGTRLTVL.

The rearrangement uses TRBV20-1 and TRBJ2-1; TRBD2 is a possible D gene (5 bases). The germline V and J ends were trimmed by 0 bases and 7 bases, with 19 bases remaining between them. CDR3 length: 16 amino acids. From germline, CDR1 is DFQATT and CDR2 SNEGSKA (reference sequence). In nucleotides, the CDR3 is TGCAGTGCTAGAGATCTAAGAGGGAGAGGCGTGAATGAGCAGTTCTTC. Encoded protein: CSARDLRGRGVNEQFF.

In its sample, this clonotype was seen many times. The genes are TRBV25-1 and TRBJ2-7; 8 nucleotides line up with TRBD1. This CDR3 is built from 12 residues. The germline V gene encodes CDR1 MGHDK and CDR2 SYGVNS. V shed 8 bases and J 3 bases; nucleotides not matched to a gene: 3. The CDR3 sequence: CASVTGGYEQYF. CDR3 sequence (DNA): TGTGCCAGCGTTACAGGGGGCTACGAGCAGTACTTC.

This clonotype was detected ten times or more. The junction and the germline gene differ at one end; a read error may be behind it. V is TRBV5-1 and J is TRBJ2-3, with 8 bases fitting TRBD1. The CDR3 runs to 13 residues. Per germline, CDR1 SGHRS and CDR2 YFSETQ. The CDR3 spells CASRGRSTDTQYF. CDR3 coding DNA: TGTGCCAGCAGGGGGCGGAGCACAGATACGCAGTATTTT.

This clonotype was seen repeatedly, ten times or more. The rearrangement links TRBV3-1 to TRBJ1-1; a possible D gene is TRBD1 (5 bases). CDR1 LGHDT and CDR2 YNNKEL come from the germline V gene (reference sequence). The CDR3 loop spans 14 amino acids. V lost 5 bases, J lost 1 base, and 11 bases lay in between. The CDR3 region has the DNA TGTGCCAGCAGCATCCATGGACAGAACACTGAAGCTTTCTTT. Its translation: CASSIHGQNTEAFF.

This sequence joins TRBV11-2 and TRBJ2-7, with no clear D. Trimming took 0 bases from V and 5 from J, leaving 8 bases between them. CDR1 is SGHAT and CDR2 is FQNNGV in the germline V gene. The CDR3 runs 13 residues. CDR3 region: CASSLENGNEQYF. CDR3 nucleotides: TGTGCCAGCAGCTTAGAGAATGGCAACGAGCAGTACTTC. The complete variable domain, with remaining parts taken from reference TRBV11-2 and TRBJ2-7, reads EAGVAQSPRYKIIEKRQSVAFWCNPISGHATLYWYQQILGQGPKLLIQFQNNGVVDDSQLPKDRFSAERLKGVDSTLKIQPAKLEDSAVYLCASSLENGNEQYFGPGTRLTVT.

This clonotype was detected many times. The chain joins TRBV29-1 to TRBJ2-1, with 9 bases aligning to TRBD1. V lost 7 bases, J lost 9 bases, and 4 bases stayed unmatched. The CDR3 is made up of 11 amino acids. In germline, CDR1 is SQVTM, CDR2 ANQGSEA. The CDR3 DNA reads as TGCAGCGGACGGACAGGGGTTGAGCAGTTCTTC. Translating it yields CSGRTGVEQFF.

This clonotype was found a few times. The rearrangement uses TRBV20-1 and TRBJ2-2, with 8 positions matching TRBD2. The J segment lost 2 bases and the V segment lost 0 bases, leaving 11 bases of the junction unmatched. Germline CDR1 reads DFQATT; CDR2 reads SNEGSKA (reference sequence). The CDR3 has 18 amino acids. The CDR3 DNA follows: TGCAGTGCTAGAGATCAAGCGGGAGTTCGCGGTAACACCGGGGAGCTGTTTTTT. It encodes CSARDQAGVRGNTGELFF.

The gene calls are TRBV11-3 and TRBJ2-3, with 7 positions matching TRBD1. This CDR3 comprises 16 residues. V was clipped by 1 base and J by 5 bases; unmatched bases: 9. Germline V gives CDR1 SGHNT, CDR2 YENEEA. CDR3 DNA: TGTGCCAGCAGCTTAGGCGAACGACAGGGTAGAGATACGCAGTATTTT. It codes for CASSLGERQGRDTQYF.

This clonotype was detected a few times. The gene calls are TRBV7-3 and TRBJ2-3; TRBD2 agrees at 7 bases. CDR3 length: 14 amino acids. Germline-derived CDR1 and CDR2 are SGHTA and FQGTGA. The ends lost 5 bases at V and 4 bases at J; junction bases unmatched: 6. The CDR3: CASSQTGRPDTQYF. The CDR3 DNA reads TGTGCCAGCAGCCAGACCGGGAGGCCAGATACGCAGTATTTT. The complete variable domain, with remaining parts taken from reference TRBV7-3 and TRBJ2-3, reads GAGVSQTPSNKVTEKGKYVELRCDPISGHTALYWYRQSLGQGPEFLIYFQGTGAADDSGLPNDRFFAVRPEGSVSTLKIQRTERGDSAVYLCASSQTGRPDTQYFGPGTRLTVL.

The genes are TRBV18 and TRBJ2-7; D perhaps matches TRBD2 (6 bases). The CDR3 has 15 residues. Germline CDR1 reads KGHSH; CDR2 reads LQKENI. With 4 bases removed from V and 2 bases from J, the gap between germline ends came to 15 bases. In DNA, the CDR3 is TGTGCCAGCTCACTTCACAGGAGGGAAGCCTACGAGCAGTACTTC. Amino acid sequence: CASSLHRREAYEQYF. Using reference TRBV18 and TRBJ2-7 for the parts outside the CDR3, the full variable domain is NAGVMQNPRHLVRRRGQEARLRCSPMKGHSHVYWYRQLPEEGLKFMVYLQKENIIDESGMPKERFSAEFPKEGPSILRIQQVVRGDSAAYFCASSLHRREAYEQYFGPGTRLTVT.

The CDR3 spells CSVAQLSFRGTTYEQYF. The CDR3 DNA reads TGCAGCGTTGCCCAACTTTCTTTTCGGGGAACGACCTACGAGCAGTACTTC. The gene calls are TRBV29-1 and TRBJ2-7, with D perhaps TRBD2 (5 bases). The CDR3 contains 17 residues. Trimming took off 4 bases at V and 2 bases at J, with 24 bases between the two ends. Germline loops: CDR1 SQVTM, CDR2 ANQGSEA.

This clonotype was seen repeatedly, ten times or more. The CDR3 coding sequence is TGTGCCACCAGCAGAGATCGGGAGGTAGCGGGAGTAGAGACCCAGTACTTC. Translating gives CATSRDREVAGVETQYF. This chain links TRBV15 with TRBJ2-5, with 9 positions matching TRBD2. The germline CDR1 and CDR2 sequences are LNHNV and YYDKDF (reference sequence). This CDR3 spans 17 amino acids. V gave up 0 bases and J gave up 4 bases; unmatched junction bases: 9. Using reference TRBV15 and TRBJ2-5 for the parts outside the CDR3, the full variable domain is DAMVIQNPRYQVTQFGKPVTLSCSQTLNHNVMYWYQQKSSQAPKLLFHYYDKDFNNEADTPDNFQSRRPNTSFCFLDIRSPGLGDTAMYLCATSRDREVAGVETQYFGPGTRLLVL.

This clonotype was seen a single time. V is TRBV20-1 and J is TRBJ1-5; tentative D call: TRBD1 (6 bases). Per the germline V gene, CDR1 is DFQATT and CDR2 is SNEGSKA (reference sequence). The CDR3 consists of 13 residues. The V end lost 6 bases, the J end lost 7 bases, and 16 bases lay between the germline ends. The CDR3 coding sequence is TGCAGTGCAAGACGACAGGAAAGGCAGCCCCAGCATTTT. Translating it yields CSARRQERQPQHF.

This clonotype has just a few counts. The rearrangement uses TRBV5-6 and TRBJ2-1; tentatively, D is TRBD2 (5 bases). The CDR3 spans 16 residues. The germline gives CDR1 SGHDT, CDR2 YYEEEE. V shed 1 base and J shed 4 bases, with 15 bases lying between them. In DNA form, the CDR3 reads TGTGCCAGCAGCTTGCCCGGGAATCCCCTTTACAATGAGCAGTTCTTC. Translating gives CASSLPGNPLYNEQFF.

This clonotype was seen at least ten times. This sequence joins TRBV6-5 and TRBJ1-3; no firm D call. V was pared by 6 bases and J by 2 bases, with 8 bases between. The CDR3 consists of 13 residues. The V gene's germline CDR1 is MNHEY and CDR2 SVGAGI. The CDR3 nucleotides read TGTGCCAGCAGGGGGATACCTGGAAACACCATATATTTT. This encodes CASRGIPGNTIYF.